Detailed here is one TCR beta chain. The antigen is undetermined. This record comes from a study of beta chain features in type 1 diabetes. Study-wide points: TCRB CDR3s from Type 1 diabetes patients were moderately but significantly shorter in all four CD4+ subsets.

Between the trimmed V and J ends, which lost 4 bases and 2 bases, there was a span of 7 bases. CDR3 size: 13 residues. The germline CDR1 and CDR2 sequences are SGDLS and YYNGEE. cDNA synthesis used the whole RNA isolate, giving expressed TCRB sequences. Assay: immunoSEQ multiplex PCR; the TCRdb copy retains only in-frame clones and omits some. The sample shows about 250,000 clones, around 9.9% of them seen only once. This chain joins TRBV9 and TRBJ2-1; no firm D call. This clonotype originated in a man younger than 45 with type 1 diabetes. Sequencing used naive CD4+ T cells from blood. The CDR3 is CASSPRPYNEQFF. The CDR3 DNA follows: TGTGCCAGCAGCCCGAGGCCCTACAATGAGCAGTTCTTC. The complete variable domain, with remaining parts taken from reference TRBV9 and TRBJ2-1, reads DSGVTQTPKHLITATGQRVTLRCSPRSGDLSVYWYQQSLDQGLQFLIQYYNGEERAKGNILERFSAQQFPDLHSELNLSSLELGDSALYFCASSPRPYNEQFFGPGTRLTVL.